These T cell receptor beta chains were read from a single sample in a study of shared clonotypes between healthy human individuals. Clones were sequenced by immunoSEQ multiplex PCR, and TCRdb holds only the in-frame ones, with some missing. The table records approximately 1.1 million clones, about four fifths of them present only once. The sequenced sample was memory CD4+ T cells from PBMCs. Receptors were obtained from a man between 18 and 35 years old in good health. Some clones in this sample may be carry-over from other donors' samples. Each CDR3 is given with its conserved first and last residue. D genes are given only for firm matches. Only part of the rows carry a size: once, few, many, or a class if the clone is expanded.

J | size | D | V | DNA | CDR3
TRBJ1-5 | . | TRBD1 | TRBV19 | TGTGCCAGTAGTTCCGGGGGACAGCCCAATCAGCCCCAGCATTTT | CASSSGGQPNQPQHF
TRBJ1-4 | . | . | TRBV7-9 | TGTGCCAGCAGCTTTGGACAGCTTAATGAAAAACTGTTTTTT | CASSFGQLNEKLFF
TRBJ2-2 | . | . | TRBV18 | TGTGCCAGCTCACGTCAGGGGACCGGGGAGCTGTTTTTT | CASSRQGTGELFF
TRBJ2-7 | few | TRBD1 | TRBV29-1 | TGCAGCGTTGCACACAGGGGGATAAGCTCCTACGAGCAGTACTTC | CSVAHRGISSYEQYF
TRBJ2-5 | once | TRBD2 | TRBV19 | TGTGCCAGTAGTATCGGAGTAGCGGGAGAGGGAGAGACCCAGTACTTC | CASSIGVAGEGETQYF
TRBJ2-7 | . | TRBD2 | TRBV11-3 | TGTGCCAGCAGCTTTCTAGCGGGAGGGCCCTACGAGCAGTACTTC | CASSFLAGGPYEQYF
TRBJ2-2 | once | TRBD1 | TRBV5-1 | TGCGCCAGCAGCTTGGGCGACAGGGGAGTGACCACCGGGGAGCTGTTTTTT | CASSLGDRGVTTGELFF
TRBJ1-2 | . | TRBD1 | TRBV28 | TGTGCCAGCAGTCCCAGGACAGGGAGATACTATGGCTACACCTTC | CASSPRTGRYYGYTF
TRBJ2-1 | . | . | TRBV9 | TGTGCCAGCAGCGTAGCGGGGAGCGGGTACAATGAGCAGTTCTTC | CASSVAGSGYNEQFF
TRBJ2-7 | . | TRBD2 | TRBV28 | TGTGCCAGCAGCTCACCGGGACTAGCTGTTCCTGGCGAGCAGTACTTC | CASSSPGLAVPGEQYF
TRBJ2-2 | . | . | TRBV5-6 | TGTGCCAGCAGCTTGGGAGCGGGTTTGAACACCGGGGAGCTGTTTTTT | CASSLGAGLNTGELFF
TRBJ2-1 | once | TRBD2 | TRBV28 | TGTGCCAGCGTCGGGTTAGCGGGAGGGCCGGGCTACAATGAGCAGTTCTTC | CASVGLAGGPGYNEQFF
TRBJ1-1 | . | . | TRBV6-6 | TGTGCCAGCAGTTACGTCAAGAACACTGAAGCTTTCTTT | CASSYVKNTEAFF
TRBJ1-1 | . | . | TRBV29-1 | TGCAGCGTTGAAGCGACAGCGAACACTGAAGCTTTCTTT | CSVEATANTEAFF
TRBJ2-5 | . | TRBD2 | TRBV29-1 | TGCAGCGTTCTCGCGGGAGAAGAGACCCAGTACTTC | CSVLAGEETQYF
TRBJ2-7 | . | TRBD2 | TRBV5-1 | TGCGCCAGCAGCCCCCAAGGCGGGACTAGCGTAAGAAGCTCCTACGAGCAGTACTTC | CASSPQGGTSVRSSYEQYF
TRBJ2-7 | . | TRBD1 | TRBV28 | TGTGCCAGCAGCACGGGACAGTGGGTAGAGGTCTTC | CASSTGQWVEVF
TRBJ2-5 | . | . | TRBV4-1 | TGCGCCAGCAGCCAAGATCCCTCGAATCGGGTAGCGGAGACCCAGTACTTC | CASSQDPSNRVAETQYF
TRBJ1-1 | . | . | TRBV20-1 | TGCAGTGCTAGAGTACACACTGAAGCTTTCTTT | CSARVHTEAFF
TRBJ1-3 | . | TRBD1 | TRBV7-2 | TGTGCCAGTGGGACAGGGGGAAACACCATATATTTT | CASGTGGNTIYF
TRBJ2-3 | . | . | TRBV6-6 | TGTGCCAGCAGTTACTCTGGAGCGCAGTATTTT | CASSYSGAQYF
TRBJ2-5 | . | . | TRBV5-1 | TGCGCCAGCAGCTTGGTGTCTAGTAGGCAAGAGACCCAGTACTTC | CASSLVSSRQETQYF
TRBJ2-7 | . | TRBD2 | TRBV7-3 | TGTGCCAGCAGCCGGCCCGGGACTACCTACGAGCAGTACTTC | CASSRPGTTYEQYF
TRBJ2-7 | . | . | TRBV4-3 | TGCGCCAGCAGCCATACCCCCGGGCAGGGCGAGGTCTACGAGCAGTACTTC | CASSHTPGQGEVYEQYF
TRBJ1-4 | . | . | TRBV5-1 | TGCGCCAGCAGCGACATGTCGGCTAATGAAAAACTGTTTTTT | CASSDMSANEKLFF
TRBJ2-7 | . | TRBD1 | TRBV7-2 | TGTGCCAGCAGCTCTCCGGGACAGGGAAACGAGCAGTACTTC | CASSSPGQGNEQYF
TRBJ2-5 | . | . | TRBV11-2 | TGTGCCAGCAGCTCCTCTGGGGCACCTACACAAGAGACCCAGTACTTC | CASSSSGAPTQETQYF
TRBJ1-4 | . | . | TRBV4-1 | TGCGCCAGCAGCCAAGATTTGCGGCAGAATGAAAAACTGTTTTTT | CASSQDLRQNEKLFF
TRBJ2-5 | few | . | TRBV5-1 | TGCGCCAGCAGCTTGGGGTCGCAAGAGACCCAGTACTTC | CASSLGSQETQYF
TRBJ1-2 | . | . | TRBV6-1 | TGTGCCAGCCGTCTTCAGCAGAACTATGGCTACACCTTC | CASRLQQNYGYTF
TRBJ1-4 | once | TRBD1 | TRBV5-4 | TGTGCCAGCAGCCGAGGGGGACAGAATAATGAAAAACTGTTTTTT | CASSRGGQNNEKLFF
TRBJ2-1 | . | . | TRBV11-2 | TGTGCCAGCAGCTTAGTTAGCGGAGGGGGGATGGAGCAGTTCTTC | CASSLVSGGGMEQFF
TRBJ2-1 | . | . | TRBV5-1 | TGCGCCAGCAGCTTCTTAGGGGCCCACTACAATGAGCAGTTCTTC | CASSFLGAHYNEQFF
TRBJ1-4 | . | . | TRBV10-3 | TGTGCCATCAGTAGGGCCAGCAATGAAAAACTGTTTTTT | CAISRASNEKLFF
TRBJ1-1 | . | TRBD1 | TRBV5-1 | TGCGCCAGCAGCCGACAGGGGGATCGCATGAACACTGAAGCTTTCTTT | CASSRQGDRMNTEAFF
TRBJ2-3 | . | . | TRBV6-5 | TGTGCCAGCAGTTTAGTTAGCACAGATACGCAGTATTTT | CASSLVSTDTQYF
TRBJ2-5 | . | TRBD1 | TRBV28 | TGTGCCAGCATGGGGACAGGCCAAGAGACCCAGTACTTC | CASMGTGQETQYF
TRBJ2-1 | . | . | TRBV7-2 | TGTGCCAGCAGCGTCAGGGCTCCCCAAAATGAGCAGTTCTTC | CASSVRAPQNEQFF
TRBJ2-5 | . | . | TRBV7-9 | TGTGCCAGCAGCGGGAGATGGGACTTCCAAGAGACCCAGTACTTC | CASSGRWDFQETQYF
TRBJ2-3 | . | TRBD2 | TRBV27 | TGTGCCAGCCTCGGCCCGGGACTAGCGGGAGGGATCCCAGATACGCAGTATTTT | CASLGPGLAGGIPDTQYF